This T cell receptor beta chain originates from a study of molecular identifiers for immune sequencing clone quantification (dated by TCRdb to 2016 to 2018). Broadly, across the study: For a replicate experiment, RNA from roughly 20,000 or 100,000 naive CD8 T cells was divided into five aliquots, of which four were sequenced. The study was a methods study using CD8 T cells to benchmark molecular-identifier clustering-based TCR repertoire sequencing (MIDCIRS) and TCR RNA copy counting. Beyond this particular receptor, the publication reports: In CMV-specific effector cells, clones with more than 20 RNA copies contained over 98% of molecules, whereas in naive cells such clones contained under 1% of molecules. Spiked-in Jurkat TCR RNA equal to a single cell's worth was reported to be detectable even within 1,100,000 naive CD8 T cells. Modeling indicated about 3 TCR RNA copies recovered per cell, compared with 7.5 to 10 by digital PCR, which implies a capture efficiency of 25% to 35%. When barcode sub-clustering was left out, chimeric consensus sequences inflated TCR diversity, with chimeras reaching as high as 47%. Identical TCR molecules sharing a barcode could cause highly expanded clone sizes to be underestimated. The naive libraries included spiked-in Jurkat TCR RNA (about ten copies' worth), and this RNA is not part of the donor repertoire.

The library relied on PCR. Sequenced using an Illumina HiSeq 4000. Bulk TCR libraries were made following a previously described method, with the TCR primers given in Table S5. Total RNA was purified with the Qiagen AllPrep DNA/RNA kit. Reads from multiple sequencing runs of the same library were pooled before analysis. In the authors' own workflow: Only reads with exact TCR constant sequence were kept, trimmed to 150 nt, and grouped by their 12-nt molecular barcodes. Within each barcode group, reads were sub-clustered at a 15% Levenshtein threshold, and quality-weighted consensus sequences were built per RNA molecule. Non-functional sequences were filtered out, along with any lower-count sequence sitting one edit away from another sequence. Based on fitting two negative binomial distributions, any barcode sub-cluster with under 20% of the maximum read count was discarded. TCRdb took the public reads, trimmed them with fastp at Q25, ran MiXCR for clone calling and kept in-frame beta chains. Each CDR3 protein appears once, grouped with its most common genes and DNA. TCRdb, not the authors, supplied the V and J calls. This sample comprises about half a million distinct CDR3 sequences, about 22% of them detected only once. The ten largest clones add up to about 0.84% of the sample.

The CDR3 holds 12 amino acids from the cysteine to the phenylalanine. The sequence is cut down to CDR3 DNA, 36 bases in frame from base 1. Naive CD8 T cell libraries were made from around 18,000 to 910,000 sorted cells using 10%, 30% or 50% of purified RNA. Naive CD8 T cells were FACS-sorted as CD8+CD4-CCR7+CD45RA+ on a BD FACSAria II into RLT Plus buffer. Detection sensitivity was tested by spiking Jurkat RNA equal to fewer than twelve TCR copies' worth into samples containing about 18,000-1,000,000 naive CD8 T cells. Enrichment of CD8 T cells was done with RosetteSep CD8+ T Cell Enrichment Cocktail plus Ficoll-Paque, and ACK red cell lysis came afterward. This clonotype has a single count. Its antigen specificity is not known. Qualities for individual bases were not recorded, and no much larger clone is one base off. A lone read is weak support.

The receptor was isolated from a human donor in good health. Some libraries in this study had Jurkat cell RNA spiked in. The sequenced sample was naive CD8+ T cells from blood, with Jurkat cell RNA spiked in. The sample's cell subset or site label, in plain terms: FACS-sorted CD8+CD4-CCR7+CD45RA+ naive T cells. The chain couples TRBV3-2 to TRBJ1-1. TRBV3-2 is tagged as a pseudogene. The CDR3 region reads CASSQYLHRVFF. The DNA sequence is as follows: TGTGCCAGCAGCCAGTATCTACATAGAGTTTTCTTT.